This T cell receptor beta chain was profiled in a study of blood T cell repertoires in COVID-19. Looking at the study overall: Whether acute or convalescent, the COVID-19 samples came from the United States, Italy and Spain. In each case, the material was cDNA or gDNA derived from T cells, B-cell-depleted T cells, or PBMCs.

In the source study's methods: Scientists estimated how many nucleated cells there were by amplifying reference gene primers. Using immunoSEQ multiplex PCR, the repertoire was profiled, and TCRdb retains in-frame clones only, with some absent. The DNA was the basis for D and trimming; V, J and clone size are from that table. Of approximately 86,000 clones listed, nearly 90% are singletons. The TCR originated in a man aged 45 to 65 with acute or convalescent COVID-19. The sample comprised peripheral blood.

The CDR3 sequence: CASSLAGGLEQYF. In DNA, the CDR3 is TGTGCCAGCAGCTTAGCGGGGGGGCTCGAGCAGTACTTC. This chain joins TRBV7-2 and TRBJ2-7; a possible D gene is TRBD2 (7 bases). Trimming took off 0 bases at V and 6 bases at J, with 9 bases between the two ends. CDR3 length: 13 amino acids. The germline V gene encodes CDR1 SGHTA and CDR2 FQGNSA.